Listed below are T cell receptor beta chains from one sample, sequenced in a study of regulatory T cells in long-lasting Graves disease. TCRdb reprocessed the multiplex PCR reads via MiXCR and lists one record per CDR3 protein. The repertoire has roughly 500,000 distinct CDR3 sequences, 14% of them found once; the top ten carry over 15%. Separately, the same data were catalogued under a study of T cells in Graves' hyperthyroidism and ophthalmopathy.

The source material was peripheral blood mononuclear cells (PBMCs), sampled at new diagnosis, from a patient treated with antithyroid drugs. All receptors derive from a woman in her forties or fifties with Graves disease. The CDR3 runs from the conserved cysteine through the conserved F or W. Each record gives: CDR3 DNA, CDR3 protein, clone size, V gene, J gene, D gene. A D gene is named only where the DNA matches it firmly. Where a row states a size, it is once, few, many or the class of an expanded clone; other rows omit it.

CDR3 DNA: TGCGCCAGCAGCTTGGGCCTTACCGGGACTAGCGGGTACAATGAGCAGTTCTTC; CDR3 protein: CASSLGLTGTSGYNEQFF; clone size: few; V gene: TRBV5-1; J gene: TRBJ2-1; D gene: TRBD2
CDR3 DNA: TGTGCCAGCGTGGAGGACACTGAAGCTTTCTTT; CDR3 protein: CASVEDTEAFF; clone size: many; V gene: TRBV2; J gene: TRBJ1-1; D gene: NA
CDR3 DNA: TGTGCCAGTAGTAACACAGGGGTCTTCGCTGATAAAGAGACCCAGTACTTC; CDR3 protein: CASSNTGVFADKETQYF; clone size: few; V gene: TRBV19; J gene: TRBJ2-5; D gene: TRBD1
CDR3 DNA: TGTGCCAGCAGCTTAGCGCAGGATAATTCACCCCTCCACTTT; CDR3 protein: CASSLAQDNSPLHF; clone size: NA; V gene: TRBV7-9; J gene: TRBJ1-6; D gene: NA
CDR3 DNA: TGTGCCAGCAGCGCTTCAGGGAGCTGGGACACTGAAGCTTTCTTT; CDR3 protein: CASSASGSWDTEAFF; clone size: many; V gene: TRBV9; J gene: TRBJ1-1; D gene: NA
CDR3 DNA: TGTGCCAGCAGTTTATGGTCTTCTGGGGCCAACGTCCTGACTTTC; CDR3 protein: CASSLWSSGANVLTF; clone size: many; V gene: TRBV28; J gene: TRBJ2-6; D gene: NA
CDR3 DNA: TGTGCCAGCAGCGCCCCCTCGGACGTTACCTACGAGCAGTACTTC; CDR3 protein: CASSAPSDVTYEQYF; clone size: many; V gene: TRBV2; J gene: TRBJ2-7; D gene: NA
CDR3 DNA: TGTGCCTGGAGTCCTGGACAACCAGATACGCAGTATTTT; CDR3 protein: CAWSPGQPDTQYF; clone size: many; V gene: TRBV30; J gene: TRBJ2-3; D gene: NA
CDR3 DNA: TGCAGCGTCCGGACTAGCGGGAGAATCTTTGGAGAGACCCAGTACTTC; CDR3 protein: CSVRTSGRIFGETQYF; clone size: many; V gene: TRBV29-1; J gene: TRBJ2-5; D gene: TRBD2
CDR3 DNA: TGTGCCAGCAGTGGACGGGGGCGAAATTTCCAAGAGACCCAGTACTTC; CDR3 protein: CASSGRGRNFQETQYF; clone size: few; V gene: TRBV25-1; J gene: TRBJ2-5; D gene: NA
CDR3 DNA: TGTGCCAGCAGTTACCCCCCCTCTAGCGGGGGAAACAATGAGCAGTTCTTC; CDR3 protein: CASSYPPSSGGNNEQFF; clone size: many; V gene: TRBV6-5; J gene: TRBJ2-1; D gene: TRBD2
CDR3 DNA: TGCGCCAGCAGTCTAACAGGATTGCAGCGAGACACTGAAGCTTTCTTT; CDR3 protein: CASSLTGLQRDTEAFF; clone size: many; V gene: TRBV10-2; J gene: TRBJ1-1; D gene: NA
CDR3 DNA: TGTGCCAGCAGCTTGGTTCAGGGGGTCTTGAACACTGAAGCTTTCTTT; CDR3 protein: CASSLVQGVLNTEAFF; clone size: NA; V gene: TRBV5-8; J gene: TRBJ1-1; D gene: TRBD1
CDR3 DNA: TGTGCCAGCTCGTCTGCCGGGGATGAGCAGTTCTTC; CDR3 protein: CASSSAGDEQFF; clone size: many; V gene: TRBV18; J gene: TRBJ2-1; D gene: NA
CDR3 DNA: TGCGCCAGCAACGGGCTACTCCACCAAGAGACCCAGTACTTC; CDR3 protein: CASNGLLHQETQYF; clone size: few; V gene: TRBV10-2; J gene: TRBJ2-5; D gene: NA
CDR3 DNA: TGTGCCAGCAGTTTCGGAAATAGCAATCAGCCCCAGCATTTT; CDR3 protein: CASSFGNSNQPQHF; clone size: NA; V gene: TRBV28; J gene: TRBJ1-5; D gene: NA
CDR3 DNA: TGCGCCAGCAGCTCGGGGACAGCCTCTGGGGCCAACGTCCTGACTTTC; CDR3 protein: CASSSGTASGANVLTF; clone size: NA; V gene: TRBV5-1; J gene: TRBJ2-6; D gene: TRBD1
CDR3 DNA: TGTGCCAGCAGCCAAGCCGGGGCGCTTGACACCGGGGAGCTGTTTTTT; CDR3 protein: CASSQAGALDTGELFF; clone size: many; V gene: TRBV3-1; J gene: TRBJ2-2; D gene: NA